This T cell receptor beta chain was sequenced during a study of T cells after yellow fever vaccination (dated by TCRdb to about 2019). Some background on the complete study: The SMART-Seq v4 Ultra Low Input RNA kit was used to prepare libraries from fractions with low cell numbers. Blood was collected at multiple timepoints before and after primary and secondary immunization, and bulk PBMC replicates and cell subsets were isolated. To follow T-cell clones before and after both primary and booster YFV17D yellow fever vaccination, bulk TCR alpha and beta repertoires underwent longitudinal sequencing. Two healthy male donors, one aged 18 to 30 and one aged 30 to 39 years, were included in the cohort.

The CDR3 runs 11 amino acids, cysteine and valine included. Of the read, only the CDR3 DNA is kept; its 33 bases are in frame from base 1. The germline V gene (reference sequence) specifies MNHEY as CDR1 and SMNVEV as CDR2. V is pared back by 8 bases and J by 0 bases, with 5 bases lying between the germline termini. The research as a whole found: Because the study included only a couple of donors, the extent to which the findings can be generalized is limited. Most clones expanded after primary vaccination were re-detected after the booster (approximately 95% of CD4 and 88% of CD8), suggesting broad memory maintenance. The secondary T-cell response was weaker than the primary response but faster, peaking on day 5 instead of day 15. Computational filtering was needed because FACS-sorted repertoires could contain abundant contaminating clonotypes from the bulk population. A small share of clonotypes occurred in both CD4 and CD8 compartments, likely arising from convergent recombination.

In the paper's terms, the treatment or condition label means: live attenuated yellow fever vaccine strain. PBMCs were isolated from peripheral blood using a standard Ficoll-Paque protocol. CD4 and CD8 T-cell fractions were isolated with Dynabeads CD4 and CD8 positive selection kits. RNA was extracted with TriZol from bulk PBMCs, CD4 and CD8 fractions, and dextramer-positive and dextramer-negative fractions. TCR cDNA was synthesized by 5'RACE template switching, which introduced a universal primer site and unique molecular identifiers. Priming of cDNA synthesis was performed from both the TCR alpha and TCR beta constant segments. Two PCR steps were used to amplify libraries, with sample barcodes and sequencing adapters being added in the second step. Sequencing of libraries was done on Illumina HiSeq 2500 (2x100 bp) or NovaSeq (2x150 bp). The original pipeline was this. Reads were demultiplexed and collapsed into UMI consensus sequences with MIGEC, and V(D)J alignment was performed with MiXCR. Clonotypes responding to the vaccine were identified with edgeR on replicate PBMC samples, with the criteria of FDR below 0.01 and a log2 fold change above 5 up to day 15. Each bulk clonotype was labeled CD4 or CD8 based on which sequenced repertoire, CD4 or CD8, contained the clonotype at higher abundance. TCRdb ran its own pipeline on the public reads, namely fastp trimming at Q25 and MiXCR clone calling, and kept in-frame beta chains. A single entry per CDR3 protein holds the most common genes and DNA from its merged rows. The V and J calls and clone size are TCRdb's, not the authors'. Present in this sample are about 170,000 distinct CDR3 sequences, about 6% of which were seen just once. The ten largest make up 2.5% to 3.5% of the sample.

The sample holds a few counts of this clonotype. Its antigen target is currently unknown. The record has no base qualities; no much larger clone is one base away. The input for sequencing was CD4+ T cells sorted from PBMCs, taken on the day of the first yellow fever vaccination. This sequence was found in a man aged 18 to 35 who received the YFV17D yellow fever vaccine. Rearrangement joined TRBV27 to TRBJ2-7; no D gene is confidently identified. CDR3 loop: CASGSSYEQYV. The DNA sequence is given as TGTGCCAGCGGGTCCTCCTACGAGCAGTACGTC.